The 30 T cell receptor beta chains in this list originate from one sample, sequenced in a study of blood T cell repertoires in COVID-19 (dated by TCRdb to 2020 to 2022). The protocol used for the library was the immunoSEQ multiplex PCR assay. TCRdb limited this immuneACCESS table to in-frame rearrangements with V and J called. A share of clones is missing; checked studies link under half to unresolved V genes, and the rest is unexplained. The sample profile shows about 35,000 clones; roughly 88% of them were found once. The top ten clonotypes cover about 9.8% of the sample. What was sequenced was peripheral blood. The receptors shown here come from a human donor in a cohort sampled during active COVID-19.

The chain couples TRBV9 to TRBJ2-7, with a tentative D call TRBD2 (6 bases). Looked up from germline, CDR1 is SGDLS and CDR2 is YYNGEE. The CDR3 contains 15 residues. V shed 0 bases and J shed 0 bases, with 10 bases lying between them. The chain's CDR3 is CASSVGVSGSYEQYF. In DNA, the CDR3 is TGTGCCAGCAGCGTAGGGGTTAGCGGCTCCTACGAGCAGTACTTC.

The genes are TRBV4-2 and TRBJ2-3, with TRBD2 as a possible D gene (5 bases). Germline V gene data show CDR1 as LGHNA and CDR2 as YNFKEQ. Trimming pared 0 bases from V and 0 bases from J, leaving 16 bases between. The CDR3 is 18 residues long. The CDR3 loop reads CASSQELPVAGSTDTQYF. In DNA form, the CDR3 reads TGTGCCAGCAGCCAAGAACTCCCGGTGGCGGGTAGCACAGATACGCAGTATTTT.

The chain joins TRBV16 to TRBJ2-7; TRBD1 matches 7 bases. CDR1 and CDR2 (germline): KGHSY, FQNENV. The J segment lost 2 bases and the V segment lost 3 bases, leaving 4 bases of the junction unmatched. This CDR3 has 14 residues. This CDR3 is CASSHPTGPYEQYF. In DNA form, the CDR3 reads TGTGCCAGCAGCCATCCGACAGGGCCCTACGAGCAGTACTTC.

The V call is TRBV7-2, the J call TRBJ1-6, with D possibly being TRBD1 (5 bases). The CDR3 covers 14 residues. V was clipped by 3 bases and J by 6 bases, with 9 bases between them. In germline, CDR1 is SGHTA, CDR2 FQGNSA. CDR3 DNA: TGTGCCAGCAGCTTCCGACAGACTAATTCACCCCTCCACTTT. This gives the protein CASSFRQTNSPLHF.

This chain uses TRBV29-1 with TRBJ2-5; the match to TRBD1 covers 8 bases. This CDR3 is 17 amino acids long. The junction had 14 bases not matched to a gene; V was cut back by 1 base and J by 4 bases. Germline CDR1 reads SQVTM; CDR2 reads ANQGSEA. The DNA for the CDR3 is TGCAGCGTTGAAGTCCTCACTGGACAGGGTACGGGAGAGACCCAGTACTTC. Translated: CSVEVLTGQGTGETQYF.

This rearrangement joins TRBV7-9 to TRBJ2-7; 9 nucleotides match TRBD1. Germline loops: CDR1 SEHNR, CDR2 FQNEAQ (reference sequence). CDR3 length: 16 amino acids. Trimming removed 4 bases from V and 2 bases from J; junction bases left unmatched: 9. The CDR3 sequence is CASSSHGQGTAYEQYF. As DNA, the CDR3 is TGTGCCAGCAGCTCCCATGGACAGGGGACGGCCTACGAGCAGTACTTC.

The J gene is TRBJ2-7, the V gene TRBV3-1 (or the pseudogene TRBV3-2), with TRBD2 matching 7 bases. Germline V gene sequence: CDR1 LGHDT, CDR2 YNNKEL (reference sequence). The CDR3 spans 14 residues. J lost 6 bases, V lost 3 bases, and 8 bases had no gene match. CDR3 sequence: CASSQGTIPPEQYF. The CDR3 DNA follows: TGTGCCAGCAGCCAGGGGACTATTCCCCCCGAGCAGTACTTC.

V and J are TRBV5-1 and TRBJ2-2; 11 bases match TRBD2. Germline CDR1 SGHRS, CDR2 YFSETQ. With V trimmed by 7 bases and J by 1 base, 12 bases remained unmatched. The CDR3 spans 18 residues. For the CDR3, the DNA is TGCGCCAGCCGCGAACCCGGGACTAGCGGAGTGAACACCGGGGAGCTGTTTTTT. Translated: CASREPGTSGVNTGELFF.

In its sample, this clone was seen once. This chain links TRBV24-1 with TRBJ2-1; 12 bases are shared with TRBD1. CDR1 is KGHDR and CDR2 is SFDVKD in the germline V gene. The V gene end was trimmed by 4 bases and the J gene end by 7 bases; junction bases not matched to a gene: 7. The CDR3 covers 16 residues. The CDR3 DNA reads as TGTGCCACCAGTGACCCGGGACAGGGGGCAGGTAATGAGCAGTTCTTC. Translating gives CATSDPGQGAGNEQFF.

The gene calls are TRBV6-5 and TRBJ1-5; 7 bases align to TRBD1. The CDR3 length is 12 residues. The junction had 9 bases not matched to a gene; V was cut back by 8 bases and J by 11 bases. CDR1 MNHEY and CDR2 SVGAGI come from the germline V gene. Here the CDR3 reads CASHQGGESQHF. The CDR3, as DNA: TGTGCCAGCCATCAGGGGGGAGAGTCCCAGCATTTT.

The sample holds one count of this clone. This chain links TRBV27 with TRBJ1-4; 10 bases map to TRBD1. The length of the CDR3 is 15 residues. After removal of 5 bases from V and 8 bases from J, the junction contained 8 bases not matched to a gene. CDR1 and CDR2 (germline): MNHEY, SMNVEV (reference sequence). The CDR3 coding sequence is TGTGCCAGCAGTCCCCGGACAGGGGGGCGGGAAAAACTGTTTTTT. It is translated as CASSPRTGGREKLFF. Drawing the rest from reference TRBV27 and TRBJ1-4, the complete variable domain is EAQVTQNPRYLITVTGKKLTVTCSQNMNHEYMSWYRQDPGLGLRQIYYSMNVEVTDKGDVPEGYKVSRKEKRNFPLILESPSPNQTSLYFCASSPRTGGREKLFFGSGTQLSVL.

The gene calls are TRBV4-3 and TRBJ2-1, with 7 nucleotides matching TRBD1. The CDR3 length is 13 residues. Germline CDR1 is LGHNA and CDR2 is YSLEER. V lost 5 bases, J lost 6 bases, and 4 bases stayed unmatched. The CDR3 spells CASSRGQRNEQFF. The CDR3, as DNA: TGCGCCAGCAGCAGGGGACAGCGCAATGAGCAGTTCTTC.

The CDR3 bases are TGTGCCAGCAGCTTCGACCGGGACAGGGGGCGAAATGAGCAGTTCTTC. It yields the protein CASSFDRDRGRNEQFF. The chain employs TRBV7-9 and TRBJ2-1; 12 bases line up with TRBD1. CDR1 is SEHNR and CDR2 is FQNEAQ in the germline V gene (reference sequence). CDR3 size: 16 residues. V shed 3 bases, J shed 7 bases, and the junction held 7 bases outside the gene matches. The variable domain in full, completed from reference TRBV7-9 and TRBJ2-1, reads DTGVSQNPRHKITKRGQNVTFRCDPISEHNRLYWYRQTLGQGPEFLTYFQNEAQLEKSRLLSDRFSAERPKGSFSTLEIQRTEQGDSAMYLCASSFDRDRGRNEQFFGPGTRLTVL.

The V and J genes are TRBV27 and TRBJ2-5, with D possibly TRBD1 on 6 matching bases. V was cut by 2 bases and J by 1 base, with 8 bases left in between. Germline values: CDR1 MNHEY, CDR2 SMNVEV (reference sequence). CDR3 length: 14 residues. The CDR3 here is CASSLRGFQETQYF. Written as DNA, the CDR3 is TGTGCCAGCAGTTTAAGGGGGTTCCAAGAGACCCAGTACTTC.

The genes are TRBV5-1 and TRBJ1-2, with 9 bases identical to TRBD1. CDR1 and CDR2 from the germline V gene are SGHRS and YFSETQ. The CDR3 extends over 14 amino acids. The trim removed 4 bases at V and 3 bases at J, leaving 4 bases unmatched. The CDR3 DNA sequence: TGCGCCAGCAGCCCCGGACAGGGGTACTATGGCTACACCTTC. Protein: CASSPGQGYYGYTF.

CDR3 amino acids: CASKSGGGSIHEQYF. The DNA for the CDR3 is TGTGCCAGCAAAAGTGGTGGCGGGAGTATCCACGAGCAGTACTTC. The chain couples TRBV28 to TRBJ2-7; 7 nucleotides match TRBD2. Germline assignment: CDR1 MDHEN and CDR2 SYDVKM. This CDR3 comprises 15 residues. V was pared by 7 bases and J by 5 bases, with 14 bases of the junction left unmatched.

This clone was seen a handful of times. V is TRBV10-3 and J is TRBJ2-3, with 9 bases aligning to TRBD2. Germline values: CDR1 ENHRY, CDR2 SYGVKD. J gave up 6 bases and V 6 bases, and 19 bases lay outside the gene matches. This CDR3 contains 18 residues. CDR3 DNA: TGTGCCATCAGCGGTGGGCTAGCGGGACACACCGGGGCGGATACGCAGTATTTT. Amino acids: CAISGGLAGHTGADTQYF.

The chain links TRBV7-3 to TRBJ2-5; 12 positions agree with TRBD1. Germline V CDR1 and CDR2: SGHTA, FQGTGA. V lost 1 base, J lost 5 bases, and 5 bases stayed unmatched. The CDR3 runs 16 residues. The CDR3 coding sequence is TGTGCCAGCAGCTTAAGTGGGACAGGGGGCGCGGAGACCCAGTACTTC. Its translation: CASSLSGTGGAETQYF.

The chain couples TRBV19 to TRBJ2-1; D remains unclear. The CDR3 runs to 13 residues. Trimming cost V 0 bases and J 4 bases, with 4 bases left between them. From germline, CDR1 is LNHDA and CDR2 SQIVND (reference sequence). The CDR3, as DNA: TGTGCCAGTAGTATAGATTCGTACAATGAGCAGTTCTTC. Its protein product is CASSIDSYNEQFF.

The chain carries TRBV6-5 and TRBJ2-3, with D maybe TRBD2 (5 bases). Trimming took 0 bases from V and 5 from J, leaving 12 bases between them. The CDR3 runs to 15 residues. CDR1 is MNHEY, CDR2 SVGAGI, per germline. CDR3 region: CASSYSKSGIDTQYF. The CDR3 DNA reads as TGTGCCAGCAGTTACTCTAAGTCGGGAATAGATACGCAGTATTTT.

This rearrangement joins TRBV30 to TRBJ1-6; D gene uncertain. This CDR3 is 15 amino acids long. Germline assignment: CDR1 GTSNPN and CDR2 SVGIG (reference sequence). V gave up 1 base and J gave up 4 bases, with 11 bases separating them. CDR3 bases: TGTGCCTGGAGTGCGGGTCGAGCTTATAATTCACCCCTCCACTTT. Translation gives CAWSAGRAYNSPLHF.

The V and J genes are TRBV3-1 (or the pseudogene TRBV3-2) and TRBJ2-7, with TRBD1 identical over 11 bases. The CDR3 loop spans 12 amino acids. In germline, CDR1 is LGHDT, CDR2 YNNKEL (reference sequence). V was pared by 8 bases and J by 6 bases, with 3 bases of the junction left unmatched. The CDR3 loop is CASRDRGAEQYF. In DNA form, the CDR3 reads TGTGCCAGCCGGGACAGGGGGGCCGAGCAGTACTTC.

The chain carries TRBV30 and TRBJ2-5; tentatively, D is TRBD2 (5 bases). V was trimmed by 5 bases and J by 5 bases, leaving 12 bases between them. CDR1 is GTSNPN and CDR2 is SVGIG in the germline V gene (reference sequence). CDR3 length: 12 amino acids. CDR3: CAWGVRGETQYF. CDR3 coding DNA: TGTGCCTGGGGGGTCCGAGGGGAGACCCAGTACTTC.

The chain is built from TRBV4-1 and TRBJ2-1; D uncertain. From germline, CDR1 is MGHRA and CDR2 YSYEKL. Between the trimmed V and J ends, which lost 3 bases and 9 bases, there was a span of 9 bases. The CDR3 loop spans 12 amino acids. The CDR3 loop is CASSHSPGEQFF. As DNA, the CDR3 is TGCGCCAGCAGCCATAGCCCCGGTGAGCAGTTCTTC.

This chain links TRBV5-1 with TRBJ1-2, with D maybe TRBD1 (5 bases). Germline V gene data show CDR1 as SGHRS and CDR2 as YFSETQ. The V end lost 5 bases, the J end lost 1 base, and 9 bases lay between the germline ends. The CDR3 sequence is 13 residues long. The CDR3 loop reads CASSGTYNYGYTF. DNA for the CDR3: TGCGCCAGCAGTGGGACTTATAACTATGGCTACACCTTC.

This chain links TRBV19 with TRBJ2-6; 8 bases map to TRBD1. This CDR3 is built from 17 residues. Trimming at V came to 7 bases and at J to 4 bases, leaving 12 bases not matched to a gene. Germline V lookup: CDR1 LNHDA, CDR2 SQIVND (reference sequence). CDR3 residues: CASTPNRGMGGANVLTF. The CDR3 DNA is TGTGCCAGTACCCCGAACAGGGGGATGGGCGGGGCCAACGTCCTGACTTTC.

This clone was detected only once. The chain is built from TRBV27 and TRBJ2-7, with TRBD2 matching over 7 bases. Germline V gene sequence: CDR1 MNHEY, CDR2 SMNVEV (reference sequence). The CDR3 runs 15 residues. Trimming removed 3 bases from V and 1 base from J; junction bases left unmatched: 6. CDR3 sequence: CASSLSAGASYEQYF. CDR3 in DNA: TGTGCCAGCAGTTTGTCGGCGGGAGCATCCTACGAGCAGTACTTC.

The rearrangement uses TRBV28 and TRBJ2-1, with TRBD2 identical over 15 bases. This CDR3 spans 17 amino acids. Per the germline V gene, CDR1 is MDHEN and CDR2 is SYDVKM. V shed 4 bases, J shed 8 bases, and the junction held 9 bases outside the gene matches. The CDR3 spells CASSSPGTSGGIYEQFF. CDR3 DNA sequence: TGTGCCAGCAGTTCCCCCGGGACTAGCGGGGGGATTTATGAGCAGTTCTTC.

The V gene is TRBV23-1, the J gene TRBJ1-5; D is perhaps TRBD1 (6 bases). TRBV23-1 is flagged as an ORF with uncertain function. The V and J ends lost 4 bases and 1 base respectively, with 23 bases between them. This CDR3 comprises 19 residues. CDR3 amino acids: CASSREGGRRLESNQPQHF. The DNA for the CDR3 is TGCGCCAGCAGTCGCGAGGGGGGGCGCCGGTTGGAGAGCAATCAGCCCCAGCATTTT.

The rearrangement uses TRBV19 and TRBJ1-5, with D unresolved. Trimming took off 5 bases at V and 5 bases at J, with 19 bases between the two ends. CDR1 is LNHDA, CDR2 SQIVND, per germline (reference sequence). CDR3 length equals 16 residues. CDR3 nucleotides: TGTGCCAGTAGTCCCGGTCCCCGGAGGAAGGATCAGCCCCAGCATTTT. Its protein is CASSPGPRRKDQPQHF.